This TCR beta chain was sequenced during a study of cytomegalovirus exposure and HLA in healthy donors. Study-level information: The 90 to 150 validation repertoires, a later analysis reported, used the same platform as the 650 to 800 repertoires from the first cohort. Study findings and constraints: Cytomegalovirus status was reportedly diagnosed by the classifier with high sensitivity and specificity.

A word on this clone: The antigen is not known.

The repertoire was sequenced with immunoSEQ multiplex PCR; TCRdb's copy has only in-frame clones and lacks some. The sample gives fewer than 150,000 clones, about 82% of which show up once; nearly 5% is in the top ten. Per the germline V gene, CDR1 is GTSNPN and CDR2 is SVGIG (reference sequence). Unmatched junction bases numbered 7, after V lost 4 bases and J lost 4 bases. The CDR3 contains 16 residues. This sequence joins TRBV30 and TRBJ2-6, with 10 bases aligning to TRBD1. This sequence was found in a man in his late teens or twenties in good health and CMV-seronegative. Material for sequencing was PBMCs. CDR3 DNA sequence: TGTGCCTGGACGACAGGGGGCGCATCCGGGGCCAACGTCCTGACTTTC. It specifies CAWTTGGASGANVLTF.